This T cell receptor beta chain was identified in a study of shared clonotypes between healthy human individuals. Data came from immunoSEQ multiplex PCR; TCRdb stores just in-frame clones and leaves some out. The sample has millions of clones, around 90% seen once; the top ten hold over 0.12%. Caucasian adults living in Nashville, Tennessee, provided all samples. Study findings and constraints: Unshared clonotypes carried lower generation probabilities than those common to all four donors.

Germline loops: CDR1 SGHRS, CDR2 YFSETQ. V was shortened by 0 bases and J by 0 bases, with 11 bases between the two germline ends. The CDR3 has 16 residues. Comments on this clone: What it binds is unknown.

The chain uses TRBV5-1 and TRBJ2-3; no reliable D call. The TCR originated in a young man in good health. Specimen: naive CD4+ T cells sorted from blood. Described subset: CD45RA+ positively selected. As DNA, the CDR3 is TGCGCCAGCAGCTTGGCGACGTCCACTAGCACAGATACGCAGTATTTT. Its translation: CASSLATSTSTDTQYF.